The source of this TCR beta chain is a study of radiotherapy plus CTLA-4 blockade in lung cancer (dated by TCRdb to between 2018 and 2020). Concerning the study at large: Objective responses were observed in 18% of enrolled patients, and disease control was achieved in roughly 29%.

This clone appeared a single time. What this receptor recognizes is not known. No per-base quality is available; no much larger clone lies one base away. Findings and caveats that apply to the study as a whole: After treatment with radiotherapy and ipilimumab, TCR clones that originated in tumors expanded in peripheral blood. The strongest predictors of response were reported to be early dynamic shifts in blood T cell clones along with a rise in serum interferon-beta following radiation.

The library was built by means of the immunoSEQ multiplex PCR assay. The source is immuneACCESS, and TCRdb retained only in-frame sequences with V and J called. Part of the clones is not carried over; for the studies checked, unresolved V genes explain less than half of this, and the remainder is unexplained. In this sample the table shows 64,000 or so clones, under 75% of which occur a single time. Of the sample, around 8.3% falls within the top ten clones. CDR3 length: 13 amino acids, cysteine to phenylalanine. Solely the CDR3 DNA is kept, with 39 bases framed from the first base. CDR1 and CDR2, per the germline V gene (reference sequence), are LNHDA and SQIVND. The germline V and J ends show losses of 10 bases and 7 bases respectively, and no gene match explains 6 bases of the junction. Focal radiation therapy combined with CTLA-4 blockade (ipilimumab) was tested in patients with chemo-refractory metastatic non-small-cell lung cancer.

The receptor's source is a human donor with non-small cell lung cancer whose response to radiotherapy plus ipilimumab could not be evaluated. The sequence is built from TRBV19 and TRBJ2-3, with 12 bases matching TRBD2. The material was peripheral blood, obtained from a patient treated with radiotherapy plus ipilimumab. The CDR3 in this case is CATRTSGINTQYF. The nucleotide sequence is given as TGTGCCACCAGGACTAGCGGGATAAATACGCAGTATTTT.